This T cell receptor beta chain was recorded in a study of blood T cell repertoires in COVID-19 (dated by TCRdb to 2018 to 2021). Describing the broader study: Samples from collaborators originated in the United States, Italy and Spain and spanned both the acute and convalescent phases of COVID-19. The samples were drawn from two sources: the first 160 participants of the ongoing ImmuneRACE study, and approximately 1,300 subjects contributed by 6 global collaborators. Nearly every sample came with metadata listing a de-identified subject ID, COVID-19 status, age in years and sex. A freely available public database, intended as a resource for researchers studying the immune response to SARS-CoV-2, is where the repertoires were released. The dataset comprised deeply sampled blood TCRbeta repertoires from subjects exposed to, actively infected with, or recovered from COVID-19. HLA class I and class II types, where available, came from metadata supplied by the sample provider rather than from assay-based typing. The prospective study material was composed of cDNA or gDNA derived from T cells, B-cell-depleted T cells, or PBMCs.

Points on this clone: It has no known antigen specificity. It has no much larger one-base neighbor in the sample; base qualities were not kept. The same CDR3 arises from other DNA sequences in this sample as well.

TCRbeta CDR3 regions were amplified from genomic DNA by means of the immunoSEQ Assay, a bias-controlled multiplex PCR. In the authors' own workflow: The number of nucleated cells in each sample was estimated from the amplification of reference gene primers within the assay. To quantify the absolute abundance of each unique TCRbeta CDR3 rearrangement, sequence reads were collapsed and filtered. For each sample, productive Simpson clonality was calculated by taking the square root of Simpson's diversity index across productive rearrangements. The immuneACCESS repertoire file appears here via TCRdb, limited to in-frame rearrangements. These files lack a portion of the clones; in checked studies, under half of the deficit traces to unresolved V genes, and the cause of the others is not known. Clone size and V and J calls were adopted from that table, with D and trimming inferred from the DNA. For this sample there are fewer than 350,000 clones; roughly nine tenths appear just once. Of the sample, roughly 12% is held by the ten largest clones.

At one collaborating source in Seattle, patients were enrolled during active infection and were followed longitudinally through the course of disease. Whole blood was collected in K2EDTA tubes by collaborating institutions according to the institutions' own protocols. Collaborator samples were shipped for TCRbeta analysis as frozen whole blood, isolated PBMCs, or DNA extracted from either sample type. General study outcomes and caveats: The amount of clinical and demographic metadata varied by source and participant and was provided uncurated.

The CDR3 runs 13 residues from the cysteine to the phenylalanine. Only CDR3 DNA is held: 39 bases, read in frame from base 1. The germline V gene provides CDR1 SGHRS and CDR2 YFSETQ. Trimming removed 2 bases from V and 7 bases from J, leaving 10 bases between the germline ends. Rearrangement joined TRBV5-1 to TRBJ2-1; the D gene assignment is ambiguous. Sequencing was carried out using peripheral blood. This clonotype was sampled from a woman aged 25 to 45 with COVID-19, enrolled during active disease. The DNA sequence is as follows: TGCGCCAGCAGCTTTAACCGACTTAATGAGCAGTTCTTC. The resulting protein is CASSFNRLNEQFF.